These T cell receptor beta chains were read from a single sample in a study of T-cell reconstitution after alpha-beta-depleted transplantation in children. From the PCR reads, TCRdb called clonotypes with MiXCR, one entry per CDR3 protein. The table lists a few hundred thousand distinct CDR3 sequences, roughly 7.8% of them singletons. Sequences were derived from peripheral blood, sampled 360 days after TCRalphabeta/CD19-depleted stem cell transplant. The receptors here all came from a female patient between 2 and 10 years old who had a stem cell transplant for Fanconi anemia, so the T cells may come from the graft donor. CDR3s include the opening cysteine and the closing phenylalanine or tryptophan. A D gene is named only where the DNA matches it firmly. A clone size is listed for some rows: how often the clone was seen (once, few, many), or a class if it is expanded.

CASRRETGTSGRRGNEQFF	TGTGCCAGCAGGCGGGAAACCGGGACTAGCGGGAGAAGGGGCAATGAGCAGTTCTTC	TRBJ2-1	TRBV7-2	TRBD2	19	few
CASSRDLSGTEAFF	TGTGCCAGCAGCAGGGACCTATCAGGCACTGAAGCTTTCTTT	TRBJ1-1	TRBV9	-	14	-
CASSLGDRGREKLFF	TGTGCCAGCAGCTTAGGGGACAGGGGGCGCGAAAAACTGTTTTTT	TRBJ1-4	TRBV7-9	TRBD1	15	-
CASSERQYGYTF	TGTGCCAGCAGTGAACGGCAGTATGGCTACACCTTC	TRBJ1-2	TRBV6-1	-	12	few
CASSFYSSRGYNEQFF	TGTGCCAGCAGTTTCTATTCCAGTCGAGGCTACAATGAGCAGTTCTTC	TRBJ2-1	TRBV12-3/TRBV12-4	-	16	many
CASSAPSGNTYEQYF	TGCGCCAGCAGTGCACCAAGCGGGAATACCTACGAGCAGTACTTC	TRBJ2-7	TRBV10-1	TRBD2	15	many
CASSPSHRGDSPLHF	TGTGCCAGCAGCCCTTCACACCGCGGGGATTCACCCCTCCACTTT	TRBJ1-6	TRBV7-9	-	15	many
CASSPFATDRLWAFF	TGTGCCAGCTCACCATTTGCCACCGATCGCCTTTGGGCTTTCTTT	TRBJ1-1	TRBV18	-	15	-
CASKVGVGRGSSTDTQYF	TGTGCCAGCAAGGTGGGGGTAGGGCGGGGGTCCTCCACAGATACGCAGTATTTT	TRBJ2-3	TRBV25-1	TRBD2	18	few
CASSLTHYNEQFF	TGCGCCAGCAGCTTGACTCATTACAATGAGCAGTTCTTC	TRBJ2-1	TRBV5-1	-	13	many
CASYREGYEQYF	TGTGCCAGCTACAGGGAAGGCTACGAGCAGTACTTC	TRBJ2-7	TRBV2	-	12	-
CASSPDRGREYF	TGTGCCAGCTCACCGGACAGGGGTAGGGAGTACTTC	TRBJ2-7	TRBV18	TRBD1	12	-
CASSLQGGRSGQYSNQPQHF	TGCGCCAGCAGCTTACAGGGAGGGCGGTCCGGCCAGTATAGCAATCAGCCCCAGCATTTT	TRBJ1-5	TRBV5-1	-	20	once
CASSPWEGNEQFF	TGTGCCAGCAGCCCGTGGGAAGGGAATGAGCAGTTCTTC	TRBJ2-1	TRBV4-2	-	13	many
CASSLSYVGELFF	TGTGCCAGCAGTTTATCCTACGTCGGGGAGCTGTTTTTT	TRBJ2-2	TRBV12-3/TRBV12-4	-	13	many
CASSLRLAGASETQYF	TGTGCCAGCAGTTTAAGGCTAGCGGGGGCTTCGGAGACCCAGTACTTC	TRBJ2-5	TRBV12-3/TRBV12-4	TRBD2	16	many